The clone carrying this T cell receptor (beta chain) came up a few times. Its antigen is as yet unknown. TCRdb analysed the 5' RACE reads with MiXCR anew, one entry per CDR3 protein. The sample holds over 15,000 distinct CDR3 sequences, nearly 70% seen once. The sample comes from a study of identical twins. V was shortened by 4 bases and J by 3 bases, with 4 bases between the two germline ends. This CDR3 has 11 amino acids. Germline V gene lookup returns CDR1 MNHEY and CDR2 SVGEGT. Findings and limits, study-wide: Out-of-frame beta chain sequences displayed weaker excess sharing between twins. For cord blood, abundant beta clonotypes had fewer insertions, unlike memory repertoires, which showed none. Without tracking the same donors, conclusions rested on cross-sectional statistical analysis.

This TCR was sampled from a woman aged 18-29 years in good health. This table probably holds off-target reads from a library built for another chain. The rearrangement uses TRBV6-2 or TRBV6-3 and TRBJ2-7, with unresolved D. Sequenced input: memory (CD45RO+) T cells sorted from blood. The CDR3 loop is CASSLNYEQYF. The CDR3 region has the DNA TGTGCCAGCAGTTTGAACTACGAGCAGTACTTC.